A single sample is the source of the 10 T cell receptor beta chains below, sequenced in a study of blood T cell repertoires in COVID-19. Only in-frame clones appear in the TCRdb table, and some are missing; sequencing was by immunoSEQ multiplex PCR. The sample lists roughly 120,000 clones, approximately 74% occurring once. The sample was peripheral blood. The source of these receptors is a man at least 80 years old with COVID-19, enrolled during active disease.

The gene calls are TRBV28 and TRBJ1-1; a possible D gene is TRBD1 (5 bases). Germline assignment: CDR1 MDHEN and CDR2 SYDVKM. CDR3 length: 14 residues. V lost 6 bases to trimming and J lost 0 bases, with 11 bases between them. Here the CDR3 reads CASRWGVMNTEAFF. CDR3 in DNA: TGTGCCAGCAGATGGGGGGTCATGAACACTGAAGCTTTCTTT.

This chain links TRBV7-2 with TRBJ2-3; a weak D match, TRBD2 (6 bases). V lost 1 base and J lost 5, with 19 bases in between. The CDR3 contains 17 residues. Germline-derived CDR1 and CDR2 are SGHTA and FQGNSA. The CDR3, as DNA: TGTGCCAGCAGCTTAGTCGGCGGTTTCGGGGAGGTAGATACGCAGTATTTT. Its translation is CASSLVGGFGEVDTQYF.

The chain has TRBV10-3 and TRBJ2-7; D is undetermined. The CDR3 sequence is 13 residues long. Trimming removed 6 bases from V and 1 base from J, with 10 bases in between. Looked up from germline, CDR1 is ENHRY and CDR2 is SYGVKD. CDR3 sequence: CAIRTAESYEQYF. The CDR3 coding sequence is TGTGCCATCAGAACTGCGGAATCCTACGAGCAGTACTTC.

The chain carries TRBV3-1 (or the pseudogene TRBV3-2) and TRBJ2-1; 9 nucleotides match TRBD2. The CDR3 runs to 15 residues. From germline, CDR1 is LGHDT and CDR2 YNNKEL (reference sequence). After removal of 1 base from V and 4 bases from J, the junction contained 2 bases not matched to a gene. The CDR3 sequence: CASSQVAGVYNEQFF. CDR3 nucleotide sequence: TGTGCCAGCAGCCAAGTAGCGGGGGTTTACAATGAGCAGTTCTTC.

The rearrangement links TRBV13 to TRBJ1-5; TRBD1 aligns across 7 bases. Germline-derived CDR1 and CDR2 are PRHDT and FYEKMQ (reference sequence). CDR3 length: 15 residues. The J segment lost 4 bases and the V segment lost 2 bases, leaving 5 bases of the junction unmatched. The CDR3 protein is CASSLRSTGNQPQHF. CDR3 nucleotide sequence: TGTGCCAGCAGCTTACGGTCGACAGGGAATCAGCCCCAGCATTTT.

This chain connects TRBV19 to TRBJ2-2, with 7 bases lining up with TRBD2. Trimming took 3 bases from V and 8 from J; bases not matched to a gene: 9. Germline V CDR1 and CDR2: LNHDA, SQIVND (reference sequence). The length of the CDR3 is 15 residues. CDR3 amino acids: CASSIRRGGLGELFF. The CDR3, as DNA: TGTGCCAGTAGTATCCGCCGGGGAGGGTTAGGGGAGCTGTTTTTT.

The V and J genes are TRBV11-2 and TRBJ2-1; 13 positions match TRBD2. Germline V gene sequence: CDR1 SGHAT, CDR2 FQNNGV. V was pared by 6 bases and J by 5 bases, with 7 bases of the junction left unmatched. The CDR3 totals 16 residues. This CDR3 reads CASSRTSGSLNNEQFF. The CDR3 nucleotides are TGTGCCAGCAGTAGGACTAGCGGGAGTCTGAACAATGAGCAGTTCTTC.

There are many counts of this clone. The chain is built from TRBV23-1 and TRBJ1-4; 8 bases fit TRBD1. TRBV23-1 is assigned to the ORF class and has an uncertain function. This CDR3 region has 14 residues. The junction had 4 bases not matched to a gene; V was cut back by 3 bases and J by 7 bases. In DNA, the CDR3 is TGCGCCAGCAGTCACCTCAGGGGGCGTGAAAAACTGTTTTTT. This translates into CASSHLRGREKLFF.

The chain has TRBV5-5 and TRBJ2-7, with a possible D match to TRBD1 (6 bases). Germline CDR1 and CDR2: SGHKS and YYEKEE (reference sequence). This CDR3 comprises 13 residues. Trimming removed 7 bases at V and 3 bases at J, with 14 bases between. CDR3 bases: TGTGCCAGCGAACACCTGGACAGCTACGAGCAGTACTTC. Protein sequence: CASEHLDSYEQYF.

The chain carries TRBV5-8 and TRBJ1-1; 9 bases agree with TRBD1. This CDR3 has 17 amino acids. The V segment lost 4 bases and the J segment 4 bases; nucleotides outside the gene matches: 14. The V gene's germline CDR1 is SGHTS and CDR2 YDEGEE. CDR3: CASSRPRDRAITTEAFF. As DNA, the CDR3 is TGTGCCAGCAGCAGGCCCCGGGACAGGGCGATTACCACTGAAGCTTTCTTT.